This TCR beta chain was captured by sequencing in a study of shared clonotypes between healthy human individuals (TCRdb year 2020). Regarding the study in general: A few men and a couple of women, aged 18 to 49 years, made up the cohort. For each donor, CD4 naive and CD4 memory were each given three plates, CD8 naive was given two plates, and CD8 memory was given one plate. To estimate repertoire size and how much clonotype sharing occurs between individuals, the study deeply sequenced the blood TCR repertoires of 5 or 6 healthy adults. Different laboratories and diverse techniques were used to prepare libraries and sequence TCR repertoires, to increase sequencing depth and limit assay-specific biases. Between about 0.8 and 9 billion PBMCs per donor were obtained by leukapheresis.

Trimming at the junction amounts to 2 bases on V and 0 bases on J, and the germline ends lie 9 bases apart. From the germline V gene, CDR1 is SGHRS and CDR2 is YFSETQ. Counted from cysteine to phenylalanine, this CDR3 has 14 amino acids. Just CDR3 DNA is preserved here, 42 bases in frame from base 1. Donors were healthy HIV-negative adults with no recently reported acute infections or vaccinations. Every donor was a Caucasian adult living in Nashville, Tennessee, USA. CD4+ T cells were enriched by magnetic negative selection, after which naive cells were positively selected on CD45RA and the negative fraction was taken as the memory subset. After blood collection by leukapheresis, PBMCs were isolated using Ficoll-Histopaque density gradient centrifugation and then cryopreserved in the vapor phase of liquid nitrogen. Purity and quantity of every magnetically sorted T cell population were checked by analytical flow cytometry. Genomic DNA was isolated from each sorted fraction and quantified by UV absorbance on a Nanodrop 2000c.

Summary of the overall study and its limitations: Rarefaction of sorted-subset datasets indicated incomplete sequencing despite the large sequencing depth. Because the study included only a small number of donors, the genetic and exposure-history diversity represented was limited. Clonotypes shared by all four sorted-subset donors showed higher generation probabilities than non-shared clonotypes. Around 5.4% of naive CD4, 3.5% of naive CD8, about 2.1% of memory CD4, and around 0.4% of memory CD8 clonotypes were shared across a few donors. Sampling was restricted to blood, and TCR repertoires in tissues likely differ from the TCR repertoires found in blood. Estimated clonotype richness was generally larger for naive than for memory subsets. Pairwise subsampling indicated that sequencing depth was expected to affect the degree of clonotype sharing among donors.

TCR CDR3 regions were amplified from genomic DNA by multiplex PCR using the deep immunoSEQ assay. Extracted genomic DNA from each cell subset was distributed evenly across all wells of several immunoSEQ 96-well plates, and each plate was treated as a replicate. Each replicate PCR for sorted subsets received roughly 0.2 ug genomic DNA, equal to about 30,000 T cell genomes. Purified libraries were measured with a Qubit 3.0 fluorometer, size-checked on a Bioanalyzer 2100, and measured again with the KAPA Library Quantification kit. Each immunoSEQ 96-well plate was sequenced on its own single-read 150-cycle Illumina NextSeq 550 flow cell. From the authors' description of their analysis: Because only junctional sequences without quality scores were contained in the immunoSEQ output, filtering matching that applied to full-length reads could not be performed. Sequences were annotated with PyIR, a Python wrapper for IgBLAST v1.9, and V/J genes and CDR3 were assigned using IMGT germline references. Reads were removed for weak V/J assignments (E-value above 1e-6), missing CDR3, stop codons, out-of-frame junctions, or ambiguous translated residues. A V3J clonotype was defined by an identical inferred V gene, J gene, and CDR3 amino acid sequence. The percentage overlap between two repertoires was calculated by dividing the number of shared unique clonotypes by the size of the smaller repertoire. Three approaches were used to assess repertoire richness: RTK rarefaction, the Chao1 estimator, and Recon v2.1 estimates of unobserved clonotypes. OLGA was used to compute generation probabilities for all TCRbeta clonotypes that the gDNA method yielded from a few donors. The clones in this table, taken by TCRdb from immuneACCESS, are in-frame only. Not every clone is retained; where verified, under half of the shortfall comes from an unresolved V gene, and the cause of the rest is unknown. Clone size and the V and J calls come from that table; the DNA yielded D and trimming. In this sample the table shows about 2.3 million clones, 85% to 95% of which occur a single time. The ten largest clonotypes hold more than 0.35% of the sample.

Turning to this clone: Its antigen is unknown. Nothing much larger sits one base from this clone, and base qualities are not available. The same CDR3 also results from other DNA sequences found in this sample.

Rearrangement joined TRBV5-1 to TRBJ2-7; the D gene lacks a confident call. Specimen: naive CD4+ T cells from PBMCs. The label giving this sample's cell subset or site can be read as: CD45RA+ positively selected. The TCR was taken from a man aged 18-30 years in good health. Some clones in this sample may be carry-over from other donors' samples. The DNA sequence reads TGCGCCAGCAGCTTAGGTCAGCGCTCCTACGAGCAGTACTTC. This gives the protein CASSLGQRSYEQYF.